This TCR beta chain was captured by sequencing in a study of prognosis after radiotherapy for stage I lung cancer. Study at large: The period between April 2018 and early 2019 saw the enrollment of stage I non-small cell lung cancer patients. Enrolled patients (over twelve men, about six women) had a median age of approximately 71 years and an age range of roughly 50 to 85 years.

Multiplex PCR, run in two rounds, amplified TCR beta CDR3 from genomic DNA. Primers targeting each individual TRBV and TRBJ gene were applied in first-round PCR. TCRdb itself ran the multiplex PCR reads through MiXCR, one entry per CDR3 protein. The sample shows about 47,000 distinct CDR3 sequences, less than 35% of them seen only once. This clonotype has at least ten counts. The TCR sequence derives from a donor aged 50 or older with non-small cell lung cancer. Sequenced here: PBMCs, sampled before or after stereotactic body radiation therapy (not recorded which).

The CDR3 here is CATSEGGIGTQPQHF. As DNA, the CDR3 is TGTGCCACCAGTGAGGGGGGGATAGGGACTCAGCCCCAGCATTTT. The J gene is TRBJ1-5, the V gene TRBV24-1; tentative D call: TRBD1 (5 bases). V gave up 4 bases and J gave up 6 bases, with 15 bases separating them. The CDR3 is made up of 15 amino acids. The germline V gene has CDR1 KGHDR and CDR2 SFDVKD.